This T cell receptor beta chain was recorded in a study of T cell responses to AZD1222 COVID-19 vaccine. This clone was counted once. Measured with immunoSEQ multiplex PCR; TCRdb has only the in-frame clones, and not every one. The sample gives over 150,000 clones, about nine tenths of which show up once; 5.5% is in the top ten. Per the germline V gene, CDR1 is MDHEN and CDR2 is SYDVKM. The CDR3 spans 18 residues. Between the trimmed V and J ends, which lost 6 bases and 0 bases, there was a span of 21 bases. The chain combines TRBV28 with TRBJ1-5, with a tentative D call TRBD1 (5 bases). The receptor's source is an adult in good health. The sample in question was peripheral blood, obtained on day 0 of AZD1222 vaccination. The CDR3 DNA sequence: TGTGCCAGCAGCCCTTGGTCCATAGGGGATTATAGCAATCAGCCCCAGCATTTT. This sequence encodes CASSPWSIGDYSNQPQHF.